This is a list of T cell receptor beta chains from one sample in a study of CD8+ T cells in alopecia areata. Produced via immunoSEQ multiplex PCR; TCRdb's table is partial and in-frame only. The data contain under 150,000 clones, 47% of them singletons. Sequencing was carried out using NKG2D-low CD8+ T cells sorted from blood. Source of these receptors: a human donor with alopecia areata. Both conserved end residues are part of each CDR3. The order of the fields is clone size, D gene, J gene, V gene, CDR3 protein, CDR3 DNA. D genes are given only for firm matches. The listing skips clone size in some rows; elsewhere it reads once, few, many or a size class.

- - TRBJ1-1 TRBV6-5 CASSYLRGDTEAFF TGTGCCAGCAGTTACCTAAGAGGGGACACTGAAGCTTTCTTT
few - TRBJ2-2 TRBV29-1 CSVEEGRGTGELFF TGCAGCGTTGAAGAGGGCAGGGGCACCGGGGAGCTGTTTTTT
few - TRBJ2-6 TRBV7-9 CASSLASARANVLTF TGTGCCAGCAGCTTAGCCTCAGCAAGGGCCAACGTCCTGACTTTC
few TRBD2 TRBJ2-1 TRBV2 CASSQSGTSVSNEQFF TGTGCCAGCAGTCAGTCCGGGACTAGCGTATCCAATGAGCAGTTCTTC
few TRBD1 TRBJ2-5 TRBV29-1 CSVDETGEETQYF TGCAGCGTTGATGAGACAGGGGAGGAGACCCAGTACTTC
few - TRBJ2-3 TRBV28 CASSLADGTDTQYF TGTGCCAGCAGTTTAGCGGACGGCACAGATACGCAGTATTTT
- - TRBJ2-2 TRBV29-1 CSVVDRSNTGELFF TGCAGCGTCGTTGACAGATCGAACACCGGGGAGCTGTTTTTT
- TRBD2 TRBJ2-1 TRBV4-1 CASSPRSSGVYNEQFF TGCGCCAGCAGCCCTAGATCTAGCGGGGTCTACAATGAGCAGTTCTTC
- TRBD1 TRBJ2-7 TRBV29-1 CSVVRTGEYEQYF TGCAGCGTTGTAAGGACAGGGGAATACGAGCAGTACTTC
- - TRBJ2-5 TRBV30 CAWSTVGGQETQYF TGTGCCTGGAGTACGGTGGGGGGACAAGAGACCCAGTACTTC
- - TRBJ2-7 TRBV30 CAWTRTLYYEQYF TGTGCCTGGACCAGGACATTGTACTACGAGCAGTACTTC
- - TRBJ1-2 TRBV29-1 CSVETDPNGYTF TGCAGCGTTGAGACGGACCCTAATGGCTACACCTTC
few - TRBJ2-7 TRBV29-1 CSAGSTYEQYF TGCAGCGCGGGCTCGACCTACGAGCAGTACTTC
- TRBD1 TRBJ1-4 TRBV29-1 CSVVKGQGREKLFF TGCAGCGTTGTTAAGGGACAGGGCCGCGAAAAACTGTTTTTT
few - TRBJ2-5 TRBV7-9 CASSSRDRQETQYF TGTGCCAGCAGCTCGCGGGACCGCCAAGAGACCCAGTACTTC
few - TRBJ2-7 TRBV29-1 CSVEQGQRGYEQYF TGCAGCGTTGAACAGGGCCAAAGGGGCTACGAGCAGTACTTC
- TRBD1 TRBJ2-5 TRBV2 CASSGDRGVQETQYF TGTGCCAGCAGCGGGGACAGGGGAGTCCAAGAGACCCAGTACTTC
- - TRBJ2-1 TRBV7-9 CASSFGWGNYNEQFF TGTGCCAGCAGCTTCGGTTGGGGGAACTACAATGAGCAGTTCTTC
- TRBD1 TRBJ2-7 TRBV6-6 CASSYSGTGSHEQYF TGTGCCAGCAGTTACTCGGGGACAGGGAGCCACGAGCAGTACTTC
- - TRBJ2-5 TRBV27 CASSRTIQETQYF TGTGCCAGCTCCCGGACAATCCAAGAGACCCAGTACTTC
- - TRBJ2-7 TRBV29-1 CSATGAVPYEQYF TGCAGCGCCACGGGCGCGGTCCCTTACGAGCAGTACTTC
- - TRBJ2-7 TRBV29-1 CSVQGMLAYEQYF TGCAGCGTCCAGGGGATGCTAGCCTACGAGCAGTACTTC
few - TRBJ2-5 TRBV29-1 CSVDDSLQETQYF TGCAGCGTCGATGACTCTCTACAAGAGACCCAGTACTTC
few - TRBJ2-1 TRBV29-1 CSVNAGSEQFF TGCAGCGTAAATGCGGGGAGTGAGCAGTTCTTC
few - TRBJ2-7 TRBV29-1 CSATTETSLYEQYF TGCAGCGCCACTACCGAGACATCCCTCTACGAGCAGTACTTC
- - TRBJ2-6 TRBV6-6 CAGGLGGANVLTF TGTGCCGGCGGACTCGGAGGGGCCAACGTCCTGACTTTC
- TRBD2 TRBJ2-7 TRBV28 CASSLGSLAGGPRYEQYF TGTGCCAGCAGTTTAGGTTCGCTAGCGGGAGGGCCCCGCTACGAGCAGTACTTC
- TRBD2 TRBJ2-5 TRBV6-5 CASRGLGVGETQYF TGTGCCAGCAGGGGACTAGGTGTCGGAGAGACCCAGTACTTC
- TRBD2 TRBJ2-1 TRBV29-1 CSVEDPGTSGDYNEQFF TGCAGCGTTGAAGACCCCGGGACTAGCGGGGATTACAATGAGCAGTTCTTC
- TRBD1 TRBJ1-2 TRBV29-1 CSVVLGQGHGYTF TGCAGCGTTGTATTGGGACAGGGTCACGGCTACACCTTC
- - TRBJ2-7 TRBV28 CASSRGRSSYEQYF TGTGCCAGCAGCCGCGGACGGAGCTCCTACGAGCAGTACTTC
- TRBD2 TRBJ2-1 TRBV30 CAWSGAGGPYNEQFF TGTGCCTGGAGTGGAGCGGGGGGGCCCTACAATGAGCAGTTCTTC
- - TRBJ1-5 TRBV27 CASSLRANSNQPQHF TGTGCCAGCAGCCTCCGGGCAAATAGCAATCAGCCCCAGCATTTT
- TRBD2 TRBJ2-1 TRBV30 CAWRPSGTSEQFF TGTGCCTGGAGGCCTAGCGGGACCTCTGAGCAGTTCTTC
- - TRBJ2-5 TRBV30 CAWSAGTKLQETQYF TGTGCCTGGAGTGCCGGGACAAAACTCCAAGAGACCCAGTACTTC
- - TRBJ1-1 TRBV30 CAWSPIATEAFF TGTGCCTGGAGCCCAATTGCCACTGAAGCTTTCTTT
- TRBD1 TRBJ2-1 TRBV25-1 CASGPGQGAYEQFF TGTGCCAGCGGACCGGGACAGGGGGCGTATGAGCAGTTCTTC
- - TRBJ2-7 TRBV27 CASSLIGNYEQYF TGTGCCAGCAGCCTCATCGGGAACTACGAGCAGTACTTC
- TRBD1 TRBJ2-1 TRBV29-1 CSVSSSGTGDYNEQFF TGCAGCGTAAGCAGTTCCGGGACAGGGGATTACAATGAGCAGTTCTTC
- TRBD1 TRBJ1-1 TRBV6-1 CASSEEGEGATEAFF TGTGCCAGCAGTGAAGAAGGGGAGGGGGCCACTGAAGCTTTCTTT
- - TRBJ2-1 TRBV11-2 CASSFPFGRGDGSEQFF TGTGCCAGCAGCTTCCCCTTCGGCAGGGGAGATGGCAGTGAGCAGTTCTTC
- TRBD1 TRBJ2-1 TRBV25-1 CASSGTGGREQFF TGTGCCAGCAGTGGGACAGGGGGCCGGGAGCAGTTCTTC
- - TRBJ1-5 TRBV27 CASRQQGQPQHF TGTGCCAGCAGACAACAGGGTCAGCCCCAGCATTTT
few - TRBJ2-7 TRBV6-5 CASGRSSYEQYF TGTGCCAGCGGCAGGAGCTCCTACGAGCAGTACTTC
- - TRBJ2-1 TRBV9 CASSLGASEQFF TGTGCCAGCAGCCTTGGGGCCTCTGAGCAGTTCTTC
- - TRBJ2-7 TRBV5-6 CASSLEGHYEQYF TGTGCCAGCAGCTTGGAAGGGCACTACGAGCAGTACTTC
once - TRBJ2-1 TRBV30 CAWSWESEQFF TGTGCCTGGTCGTGGGAGAGTGAGCAGTTCTTC
- - TRBJ2-5 TRBV27 CASSSGLHKETQYF TGTGCCAGCAGTTCGGGACTTCACAAAGAGACCCAGTACTTC
few - TRBJ1-1 TRBV7-9 CASSPSDGNTEAFF TGTGCCAGCAGCCCATCGGACGGGAACACTGAAGCTTTCTTT